This T cell receptor (beta chain) was recovered during a study of beta chain features in type 1 diabetes. Overall study findings and caveats: A PCR bias possibly favoring shorter templates would apply equally to patients and controls.

The CDR3 is made up of 20 amino acids. Germline-derived CDR1 and CDR2 are SQVTM and ANQGSEA. V trimming: 0 bases; J trimming: 4 bases; junction bases outside the gene matches: 21. As every portion of the isolated RNA was reverse transcribed, the sequencing read expressed TCRB transcripts. Some clones are missing from TCRdb's copy, which holds only in-frame ones; the method was immunoSEQ multiplex PCR. Of fewer than 350,000 clones in the sample, about 20% were seen once. As to this clone: Its specificity is unknown.

The sequence was collected from a woman aged 18-29 years in good health. The chain joins TRBV29-1 to TRBJ1-1; 9 bases line up with TRBD1. The sample comprised naive CD4+ T cells from blood. CDR3 region: CSVEDSTGTGTGWVGTEAFF. CDR3 in DNA: TGCAGCGTTGAAGACTCCACCGGGACAGGGACGGGATGGGTTGGCACTGAAGCTTTCTTT.